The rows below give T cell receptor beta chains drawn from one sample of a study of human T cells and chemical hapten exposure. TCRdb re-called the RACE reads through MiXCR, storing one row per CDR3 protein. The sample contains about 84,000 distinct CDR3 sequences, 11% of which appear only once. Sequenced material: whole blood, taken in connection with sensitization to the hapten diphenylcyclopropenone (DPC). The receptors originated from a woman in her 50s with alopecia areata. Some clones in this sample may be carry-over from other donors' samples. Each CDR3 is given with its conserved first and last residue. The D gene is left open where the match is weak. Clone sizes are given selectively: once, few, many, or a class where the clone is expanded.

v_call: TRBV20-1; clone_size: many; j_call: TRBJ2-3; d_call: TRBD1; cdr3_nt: TGCAGTGCTAGAGCCGGCGACAGGGGGCAAGATACGCAGTATTTT; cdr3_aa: CSARAGDRGQDTQYF
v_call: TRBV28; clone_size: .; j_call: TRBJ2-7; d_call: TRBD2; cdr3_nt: TGTGCCAGCCGTACTAGCGGGAGGGCCTCCTACGAGCAGTACTTC; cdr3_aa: CASRTSGRASYEQYF
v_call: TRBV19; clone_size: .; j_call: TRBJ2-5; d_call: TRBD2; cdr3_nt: TGTGCCAGTAGTCTCGGACTAGTTCGAGAGACCCAGTACTTC; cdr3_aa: CASSLGLVRETQYF
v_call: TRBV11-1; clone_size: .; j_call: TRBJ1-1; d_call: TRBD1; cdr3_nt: TGTGCCAGCAGCTTTCCCCGGGACAGTGGGGGCTTGAACACTGAAGCTTTCTTT; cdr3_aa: CASSFPRDSGGLNTEAFF
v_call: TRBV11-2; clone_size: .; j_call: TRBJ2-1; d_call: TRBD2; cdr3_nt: TGTGCCAGCAGCCCTGTTAAGGGGGCTGGACTAGCGGGAAGGAATGAGCAGTTCTTC; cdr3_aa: CASSPVKGAGLAGRNEQFF
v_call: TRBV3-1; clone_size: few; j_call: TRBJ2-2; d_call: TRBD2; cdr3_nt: TGTGCCAGCAGCTCGCGGACAGGGGGACTAGCGGGAGCGTCTGGGGAGCTGTTTTTT; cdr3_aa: CASSSRTGGLAGASGELFF
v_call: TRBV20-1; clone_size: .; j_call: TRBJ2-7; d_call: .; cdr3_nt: TGCAGTGCTAGTCGTGACAAAACCTACGAGCAGTACTTC; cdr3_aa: CSASRDKTYEQYF
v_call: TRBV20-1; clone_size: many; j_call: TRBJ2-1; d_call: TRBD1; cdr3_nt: TGCAGTGCTTCCTACAGGGGCCAATCCTACAATGAGCAGTTCTTC; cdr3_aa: CSASYRGQSYNEQFF
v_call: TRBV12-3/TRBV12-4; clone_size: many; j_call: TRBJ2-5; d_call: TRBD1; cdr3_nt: TGTGCCAGCAGCCCTCCGGGGCAGGGGGCCAAGGAGACCCAGTACTTC; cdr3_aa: CASSPPGQGAKETQYF
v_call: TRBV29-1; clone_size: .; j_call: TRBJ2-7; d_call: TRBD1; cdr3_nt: TGCAGCTTTCGACAGGGGCCCTACGAGCAGTACTTC; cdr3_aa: CSFRQGPYEQYF
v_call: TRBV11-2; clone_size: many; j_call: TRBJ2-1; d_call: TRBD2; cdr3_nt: TGTGCCAGCAGCTTAGACGGGGGACTAGCGGGAAATTTCAACAATGAGCAGTTCTTC; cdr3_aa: CASSLDGGLAGNFNNEQFF
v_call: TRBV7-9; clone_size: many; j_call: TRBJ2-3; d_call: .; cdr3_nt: TGTGCCAGCAGCTTTGGAGATACGCAGTATTTT; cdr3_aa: CASSFGDTQYF
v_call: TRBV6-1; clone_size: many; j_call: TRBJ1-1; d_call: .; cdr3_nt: TGTGCCAGCAAGTTAAGTAGGGGGAACACTGAAGCTTTCTTT; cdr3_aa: CASKLSRGNTEAFF
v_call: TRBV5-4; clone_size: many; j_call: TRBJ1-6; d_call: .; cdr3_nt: TGTGCCAGCAGCTTGGGGGGACGGTATAATTCACCCCTCCACTTT; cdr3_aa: CASSLGGRYNSPLHF
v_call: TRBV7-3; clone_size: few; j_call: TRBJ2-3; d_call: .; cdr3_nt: TGTGCCAGCAGCGGGCCGGGCACAGATACGCAGTATTTT; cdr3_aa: CASSGPGTDTQYF
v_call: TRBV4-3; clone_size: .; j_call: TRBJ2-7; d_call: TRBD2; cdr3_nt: TGCGCCAGCAGCCAAGCGTGGACTAGCGGATTCCACGAGCAGTACTTC; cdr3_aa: CASSQAWTSGFHEQYF
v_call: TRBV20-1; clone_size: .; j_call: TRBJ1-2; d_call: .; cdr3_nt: TGCAGTGCTAGAGACCGGGGCATTTATGGCTACACCTTC; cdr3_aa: CSARDRGIYGYTF
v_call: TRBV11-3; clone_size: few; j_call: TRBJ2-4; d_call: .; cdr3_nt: TGTGCCAGCAGCAAAGAGGCAGCCACTAGAGTCAAAAACATTCAGTACTTC; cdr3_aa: CASSKEAATRVKNIQYF
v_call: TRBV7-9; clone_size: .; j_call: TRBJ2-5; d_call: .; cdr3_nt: TGTGCCAGCAGCGCCGGGGAGACCCAGTACTTC; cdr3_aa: CASSAGETQYF
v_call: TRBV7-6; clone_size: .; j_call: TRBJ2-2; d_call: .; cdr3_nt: TGTGCCAGCAGCTTACCGGGGGGCCCGAACACCGGGGAGCTGTTTTTT; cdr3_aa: CASSLPGGPNTGELFF